This T cell receptor beta chain was recovered during a study of blood T cell repertoires in COVID-19. Study summary: Nucleic acid was either cDNA or gDNA, and it came from T cells, B-cell-depleted T cells, or PBMCs.

The CDR3 loop spans 17 amino acids. Germline lookup yields CDR1 WSHSY and CDR2 SAAADI. Trimming removed 1 base at V and 5 bases at J, with 20 bases between. Original processing notes: Reference gene primer amplification in the assay estimated nucleated cell counts. Method: immunoSEQ multiplex PCR; TCRdb's copy keeps in-frame clones and lacks some. V and J calls and clone size are as listed in that table; D and trimming were resolved from the DNA. The sample yields 170,000 or so clones, about three quarters seen once. The specimen was peripheral blood. The receptor was derived from a woman in her sixties or seventies with acute or convalescent COVID-19. This chain connects TRBV10-2 to TRBJ2-5, with a possible D match to TRBD2 (7 bases). The CDR3 DNA sequence: TGCGCCAGCAGTGAGTTGGTGGGGGGGCATCGTTTGGAGACCCAGTACTTC. Its translation: CASSELVGGHRLETQYF.